Following are 22 T cell receptor beta chains from one sample sequenced in a study of cytomegalovirus exposure and HLA in healthy donors. The primer mix had 60 Vbeta and 13 Jbeta primers. Sequenced by immunoSEQ multiplex PCR; TCRdb stores in-frame clones only, minus some. The repertoire holds roughly 190,000 clones, over 80% seen once, with about 1.2% in the top ten. Sequenced input: PBMCs. These receptors originate from a man aged 30 to 45 in good health and CMV-seronegative.

The V and J genes are TRBV30 and TRBJ2-7; 7 nucleotides match TRBD2. The CDR3 is made up of 14 amino acids. Germline loops: CDR1 GTSNPN, CDR2 SVGIG (reference sequence). The V gene end was trimmed by 4 bases and the J gene end by 2 bases; junction bases not matched to a gene: 8. In DNA, the CDR3 is TGTGCCTGGACCAGACTAGCCAATACCTACGAGCAGTACTTC. It codes for CAWTRLANTYEQYF.

V usage is TRBV7-2 and J usage is TRBJ2-2; TRBD2 aligns across 9 bases. From germline, CDR1 is SGHTA and CDR2 FQGNSA. This CDR3 contains 17 residues. J gave up 6 bases and V 3 bases, and 11 bases lay outside the gene matches. Here the CDR3 DNA reads TGTGCCAGCAGCTTGGGCCGGGGCGGGGGGGCCGCCGGGGAGCTGTTTTTT. Amino acid sequence: CASSLGRGGGAAGELFF.

This clone was seen more than once but under ten times. The CDR3 loop is CASSWRDNYGYTF. The DNA of the CDR3 is TGCGCCAGCAGCTGGCGGGACAACTATGGCTACACCTTC. The chain uses TRBV5-1 and TRBJ1-2; possibly TRBD1 for D (5 bases). This CDR3 has 13 amino acids. V was cut by 3 bases and J by 2 bases, with 8 bases left in between. Looked up from germline, CDR1 is SGHRS and CDR2 is YFSETQ.

This chain uses TRBV28 with TRBJ1-1; no definite D call. V dropped 6 bases and J dropped 1 base, with 15 bases sitting between them. CDR1 MDHEN and CDR2 SYDVKM come from the germline V gene. CDR3 size: 15 residues. CDR3 residues: CASSLQSRRNTEAFF. For the CDR3, the DNA is TGTGCCAGCAGCCTCCAGTCCAGGCGGAACACTGAAGCTTTCTTT.

This chain connects TRBV5-4 to TRBJ2-7; 14 bases are shared with TRBD2. CDR1 and CDR2 from the germline V gene are SGHNT and YYREEE (reference sequence). V dropped 4 bases and J dropped 5; count of bases not matched to a gene: 8. The CDR3 is 16 residues long. The CDR3: CASSAQTSGRANEQYF. CDR3 DNA: TGTGCCAGCAGCGCCCAGACTAGCGGGAGGGCCAACGAGCAGTACTTC.

The chain has TRBV10-3 and TRBJ1-2, with D possibly being TRBD1 (5 bases). CDR1 ENHRY and CDR2 SYGVKD come from the germline V gene. The V end lost 4 bases, the J end lost 6 bases, and 12 bases lay between the germline ends. The CDR3 is 13 residues long. CDR3 sequence: CAISAQGPDGYTF. The CDR3, as DNA: TGTGCCATCAGTGCTCAGGGTCCGGATGGCTACACCTTC.

The chain links TRBV14 to TRBJ2-5; possible D gene TRBD2, 6 bases. CDR1 is SGHDN and CDR2 is FVKESK in the germline V gene. The CDR3 has 14 residues. V was shortened by 2 bases and J by 4 bases, with 11 bases between the two germline ends. CDR3 amino acids: CASSQSTSLETQYF. The CDR3 coding sequence is TGTGCCAGCAGCCAATCGACTAGTCTAGAGACCCAGTACTTC. The full variable domain, completed using reference TRBV14 and TRBJ2-5, is EAGVTQFPSHSVIEKGQTVTLRCDPISGHDNLYWYRRVMGKEIKFLLHFVKESKQDESGMPNNRFLAERTGGTYSTLKVQPAELEDSGVYFCASSQSTSLETQYFGPGTRLLVL.

There are a few counts of this clone. This chain joins TRBV13 and TRBJ1-5; no clear D gene. V was pared by 7 bases and J by 0 bases, with 13 bases between. The CDR3 has 15 amino acids. CDR1 PRHDT and CDR2 FYEKMQ come from the germline V gene (reference sequence). As DNA, the CDR3 is TGTGCCAGCACTAGGACTGGTAATAGCAATCAGCCCCAGCATTTT. Amino acid sequence: CASTRTGNSNQPQHF.

The table lists this clone with a count of one. V and J are TRBV6-1 and TRBJ2-2, with a possible D match to TRBD2 (7 bases). The germline CDR1 and CDR2 sequences are MNHNS and SASEGT. V lost 6 bases and J lost 7, with 15 bases in between. The CDR3 covers 14 residues. CDR3 sequence reads: CASRTRGAIGELFF. CDR3 in DNA: TGTGCCAGCAGGACCCGGGGGGCGATCGGGGAGCTGTTTTTT.

The chain recombines TRBV28 with TRBJ2-6, with a weak D call TRBD1 (6 bases). The CDR3 sequence is 15 residues long. The germline CDR1 and CDR2 sequences are MDHEN and SYDVKM. With 6 bases removed from V and 0 bases from J, the gap between germline ends came to 9 bases. In nucleotides, the CDR3 is TGTGCCAGCAGGAGCAGGGGCTCTGGGGCCAACGTCCTGACTTTC. Residues: CASRSRGSGANVLTF.

CDR3: CASSLFGRISNYEQYF. CDR3 in DNA: TGTGCCAGCAGCCTATTCGGCAGGATTTCAAACTACGAGCAGTACTTC. The rearrangement links TRBV28 to TRBJ2-7; D remains ambiguous. The CDR3 runs to 16 residues. CDR1 MDHEN and CDR2 SYDVKM come from the germline V gene. V lost 6 bases to trimming and J lost 3 bases, with 21 bases between them.

V and J are TRBV18 and TRBJ2-3; D gene uncertain. Per germline, CDR1 KGHSH and CDR2 LQKENI. Trimming shortened V by 3 bases and J by 2 bases, and 9 bases separated the two germline ends. The CDR3 sequence is 14 residues long. CDR3 DNA sequence: TGTGCCAGCTCACCGTATAGCCTCACAGATACGCAGTATTTT. The encoded protein is CASSPYSLTDTQYF. The complete variable domain, with remaining parts taken from reference TRBV18 and TRBJ2-3, reads NAGVMQNPRHLVRRRGQEARLRCSPMKGHSHVYWYRQLPEEGLKFMVYLQKENIIDESGMPKERFSAEFPKEGPSILRIQQVVRGDSAAYFCASSPYSLTDTQYFGPGTRLTVL.

The CDR3 nucleotides are TGTGCCAGCAGTTTACGACAGCCCAATGAGCAGTTCTTC. Its translation is CASSLRQPNEQFF. The genes are TRBV27 and TRBJ2-1; D might be TRBD1 (5 bases). Germline loops: CDR1 MNHEY, CDR2 SMNVEV (reference sequence). Trimming cost V 2 bases and J 6 bases, with 8 bases left between them. This CDR3 is 13 amino acids long.

In this sample, this clone turned up once. The chain carries TRBV27 and TRBJ2-5; D is possibly TRBD2 (6 bases). The J call may be in error: the DNA end matches TRBJ2-7 better. The CDR3 contains 13 residues. Per germline, CDR1 MNHEY and CDR2 SMNVEV (reference sequence). The CDR3 DNA reads TGTGCCAGCAGTAAAGGACTATCTTACGAGCAGTACTTC. Its translation: CASSKGLSYEQYF.

V is TRBV23-1 and J is TRBJ2-1; 9 bases map to TRBD1. TRBV23-1 is given ORF status, its function remaining uncertain. The CDR3 sequence is 14 residues long. V gave up 6 bases and J gave up 9 bases; unmatched junction bases: 9. Here the CDR3 reads CASSRGQGTGEQFF. DNA of the CDR3: TGCGCCAGCAGCAGGGGACAGGGAACGGGTGAGCAGTTCTTC.

The genes are TRBV13 and TRBJ2-3; 11 bases map to TRBD2. The V gene's germline CDR1 is PRHDT and CDR2 FYEKMQ (reference sequence). Losses at the gene ends were 5 bases for V and 4 bases for J; bases not matched to a gene: 17. This CDR3 has 19 residues. CDR3: CASSLRLAGQGLGSDTQYF. CDR3 in DNA: TGTGCCAGCAGCCTAAGACTAGCGGGACAGGGCCTGGGGTCAGATACGCAGTATTTT.

V and J are TRBV18 and TRBJ2-5, with 9 bases lining up with TRBD1. V lost 2 bases to trimming and J lost 7 bases; unmatched junction nucleotides: 8. This CDR3 has 15 residues. In germline, CDR1 is KGHSH, CDR2 LQKENI. As DNA, the CDR3 is TGTGCCAGCTCACCAAGGGACAGGGCCCAGGGGACCCAGTACTTC. Translation: CASSPRDRAQGTQYF.

CDR3 region: CASSVGGNGSGNTIYF. The CDR3 DNA sequence: TGTGCCAGCAGTGTGGGAGGGAACGGCTCTGGAAACACCATATATTTT. This rearrangement joins TRBV6-1 to TRBJ1-3; D not certain. Between the trimmed V and J ends, which lost 4 bases and 0 bases, there was a span of 13 bases. The CDR3 contains 16 residues. The V gene's germline CDR1 is MNHNS and CDR2 SASEGT.

V gene TRBV7-2 combines with J gene TRBJ2-5; 7 bases map to TRBD1. Germline values: CDR1 SGHTA, CDR2 FQGNSA. The CDR3 contains 13 residues. Trimming cost V 7 bases and J 4 bases; bases outside gene matches: 6. Written as DNA, the CDR3 is TGTGCCAGCACCCAACAGGGGCGAGAGACCCAGTACTTC. Protein sequence: CASTQQGRETQYF.

The V call is TRBV7-9, the J call TRBJ2-7; D perhaps matches TRBD2 (7 bases). The CDR3 is 16 residues long. Trimming pared 2 bases from V and 1 base from J, leaving 15 bases between. The germline CDR1 and CDR2 sequences are SEHNR and FQNEAQ (reference sequence). The CDR3 DNA reads as TGTGCCAGCAGCTTATACTCGGGGGGCAGGTCCTACGAGCAGTACTTC. It specifies CASSLYSGGRSYEQYF.

This clone was counted once. CDR3 DNA: TGTGCCAGCAGCTTCGGCACTGAAGCTTTCTTT. It encodes CASSFGTEAFF. This chain uses TRBV13 with TRBJ1-1; no clear D gene. CDR3 length equals 11 residues. V lost 3 bases and J 4 bases, leaving 3 bases between the germline ends. CDR1 and CDR2 from the germline V gene are PRHDT and FYEKMQ (reference sequence).

The CDR3 region has the DNA TGCGCCAGCAGATTCTCCGGGGATACGCAGTATTTT. It codes for CASRFSGDTQYF. The V call is TRBV5-1, the J call TRBJ2-3, with no clear D. CDR3 length equals 12 residues. Trimming left V 5 bases short and J 6 bases short, with 10 bases between. Per germline, CDR1 SGHRS and CDR2 YFSETQ.